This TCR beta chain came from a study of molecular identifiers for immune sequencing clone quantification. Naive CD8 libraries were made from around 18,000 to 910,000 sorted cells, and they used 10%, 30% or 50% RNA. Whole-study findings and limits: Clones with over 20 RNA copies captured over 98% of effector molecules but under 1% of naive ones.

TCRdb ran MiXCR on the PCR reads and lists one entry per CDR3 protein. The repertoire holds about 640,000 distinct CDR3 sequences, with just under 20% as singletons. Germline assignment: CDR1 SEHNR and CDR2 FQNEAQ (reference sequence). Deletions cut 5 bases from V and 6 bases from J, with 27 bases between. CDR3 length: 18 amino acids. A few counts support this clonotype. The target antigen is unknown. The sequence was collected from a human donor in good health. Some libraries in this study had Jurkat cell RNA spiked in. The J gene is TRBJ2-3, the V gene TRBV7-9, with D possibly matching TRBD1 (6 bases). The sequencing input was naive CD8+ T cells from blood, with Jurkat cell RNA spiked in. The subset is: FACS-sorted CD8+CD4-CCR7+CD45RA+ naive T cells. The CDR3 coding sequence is TGTGCCAGCAGCCTCCCCGCCGGGACACCGGGCGAGACTGATACGCAGTATTTT. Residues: CASSLPAGTPGETDTQYF.